The 32 T cell receptor beta chains given below trace back to one sample, sequenced in a study of blood T cell repertoires in COVID-19. TCRdb keeps only in-frame clones here, not all; method: immunoSEQ multiplex PCR. Counted here are some 17,000 clones, about four fifths occurring once; the ten biggest clones make up about a quarter. Sequencing input: peripheral blood. The receptors were gathered from a woman in her seventies with active COVID-19.

The chain has TRBV27 and TRBJ2-7, with TRBD2 as a possible D gene (7 bases). The CDR3 sequence is 14 residues long. The germline CDR1 and CDR2 sequences are MNHEY and SMNVEV (reference sequence). The V and J ends lost 5 bases and 9 bases respectively, with 20 bases between them. Here the CDR3 reads CASSPPGGRGVQYF. DNA for the CDR3: TGTGCCAGCAGTCCCCCCGGGGGGCGGGGAGTGCAGTACTTC.

The gene calls are TRBV7-9 and TRBJ2-3, with D tentatively TRBD1 (6 bases). This CDR3 has 13 amino acids. Germline-derived CDR1 and CDR2 are SEHNR and FQNEAQ (reference sequence). The V end lost 7 bases, the J end lost 4 bases, and 12 bases lay between the germline ends. CDR3 protein: CASNQGQSDTQYF. The CDR3 DNA sequence: TGTGCCAGCAACCAAGGACAGTCAGATACGCAGTATTTT.

The rearrangement uses TRBV7-9 and TRBJ2-7, with a weak D call TRBD1 (7 bases). This CDR3 contains 15 residues. Trimming took off 2 bases at V and 3 bases at J, with 14 bases between the two ends. Germline lookup yields CDR1 SEHNR and CDR2 FQNEAQ (reference sequence). The CDR3 loop is CASSLRAGGNYEQYF. The CDR3 coding sequence is TGTGCCAGCAGCTTAAGGGCAGGGGGGAACTACGAGCAGTACTTC.

The CDR3 sequence: CASSSSSGANEQFF. CDR3 DNA sequence: TGTGCCAGCAGTTCAAGTAGCGGGGCCAATGAGCAGTTCTTC. The chain is built from TRBV6-2 or TRBV6-3 and TRBJ2-1; 8 bases fit TRBD2. Germline V CDR1 and CDR2: MNHEY, SVGEGT. The ends lost 4 bases at V and 6 bases at J; junction bases unmatched: 5. The CDR3 runs 14 residues.

A few counts support this clone. The chain recombines TRBV19 with TRBJ2-1, with 8 bases identical to TRBD1. Germline loops: CDR1 LNHDA, CDR2 SQIVND (reference sequence). The CDR3 runs to 15 residues. V shed 4 bases, J shed 6 bases, and the junction held 8 bases outside the gene matches. The CDR3 DNA follows: TGTGCCAGTAGTACTCAACGGACAGGGCCCAATGAGCAGTTCTTC. Amino acid sequence: CASSTQRTGPNEQFF.

In its sample, this clone was seen once. The J gene is TRBJ2-2, the V gene TRBV18; the match to TRBD2 covers 9 bases. The CDR3 consists of 15 residues. Trimming removed 3 bases from V and 1 base from J; junction bases left unmatched: 0. Germline CDR1 and CDR2: KGHSH and LQKENI. Here the CDR3 DNA reads TGTGCCAGCTCACCGACTAGCGGGAACACCGGGGAGCTGTTTTTT. It translates to CASSPTSGNTGELFF.

The chain joins TRBV27 to TRBJ2-5; 14 nucleotides agree with TRBD2. The CDR3 is made up of 17 amino acids. Germline V CDR1 and CDR2: MNHEY, SMNVEV (reference sequence). V lost 4 bases to trimming and J lost 5 bases; unmatched junction nucleotides: 9. CDR3 protein: CASSSYSGLAGVETQYF. The CDR3 coding sequence is TGTGCCAGCAGTTCATACTCGGGACTAGCGGGAGTGGAGACCCAGTACTTC.

The chain employs TRBV3-1 (or the pseudogene TRBV3-2) and TRBJ1-6, with D maybe TRBD1 (5 bases). V was trimmed by 11 bases and J by 4 bases, leaving 18 bases between them. Germline values: CDR1 LGHDT, CDR2 YNNKEL (reference sequence). This CDR3 is 15 amino acids long. CDR3 region: CASHRGGDYNSPLHF. CDR3 coding DNA: TGTGCCTCCCACCGGGGGGGGGATTATAATTCACCCCTCCACTTT.

This clone was observed a handful of times. The V and J genes are TRBV2 and TRBJ2-7; 9 bases line up with TRBD1. The junction had 6 bases not matched to a gene; V was cut back by 4 bases and J by 8 bases. This CDR3 is 13 amino acids long. Looked up from germline, CDR1 is SNHLY and CDR2 is FYNNEI. The CDR3 DNA reads TGTGCCAGCAGTGCCGGGACAGGGAGGCAGCAGTACTTC. It is translated as CASSAGTGRQQYF.

The genes are TRBV6-5 and TRBJ2-5, with D maybe TRBD1 (6 bases). The length of the CDR3 is 13 residues. Between the trimmed V and J ends, which lost 6 bases and 3 bases, there was a span of 11 bases. CDR1 is MNHEY and CDR2 is SVGAGI in the germline V gene. The CDR3 here is CASSRGVKETQYF. The CDR3 coding sequence is TGTGCCAGCAGCAGGGGAGTGAAAGAGACCCAGTACTTC.

The J gene is TRBJ2-7, the V gene TRBV28; 10 bases fit TRBD1. There are 15 residues in the CDR3. Germline V gene sequence: CDR1 MDHEN, CDR2 SYDVKM. Unmatched junction bases numbered 11, after V lost 5 bases and J lost 7 bases. Written as DNA, the CDR3 is TGTGCCAGCAGTCCAGCGGGACAGGGGAGGGAAGAGCAGTACTTC. The encoded protein is CASSPAGQGREEQYF.

The CDR3 DNA is TGTGCCACCAGCAGAGATCAAGGTCCGGGGTCCGGCTACGAGCAGTACTTC. Its translation: CATSRDQGPGSGYEQYF. The chain carries TRBV15 and TRBJ2-7; D is perhaps TRBD2 (5 bases). V shed 0 bases and J shed 3 bases, with 18 bases lying between them. The CDR3 runs 17 residues. Germline CDR1 reads LNHNV; CDR2 reads YYDKDF (reference sequence).

This clone was seen once. CDR3 region: CASMLGGTGPGEQYF. In DNA form, the CDR3 reads TGTGCCAGTATGTTGGGCGGGACAGGCCCCGGGGAGCAGTACTTC. V and J are TRBV19 and TRBJ2-7; 8 nucleotides agree with TRBD1. Germline loops: CDR1 LNHDA, CDR2 SQIVND (reference sequence). Trimming removed 7 bases from V and 7 bases from J; junction bases left unmatched: 15. CDR3 length: 15 amino acids.

V and J are TRBV20-1 and TRBJ2-5; possibly TRBD1 for D (6 bases). Between the trimmed V and J ends, which lost 3 bases and 5 bases, there was a span of 13 bases. This CDR3 is built from 13 residues. Germline V CDR1 and CDR2: DFQATT, SNEGSKA (reference sequence). For the CDR3, the DNA is TGCAGTGCTAGTTACAGGGACGGCGAGACCCAGTACTTC. Residues: CSASYRDGETQYF.

The V gene is TRBV2, the J gene TRBJ2-1, with D perhaps TRBD2 (6 bases). The CDR3 runs 15 residues. Trimming took off 4 bases at V and 9 bases at J, with 19 bases between the two ends. Per the germline V gene, CDR1 is SNHLY and CDR2 is FYNNEI. The CDR3 DNA sequence: TGTGCCAGCAGTGCCCAGATAGCGGTGGGCACTGAGCAGTTCTTC. It is translated as CASSAQIAVGTEQFF.

The rearrangement joins TRBV19 to TRBJ2-7; TRBD2 matches at 8 bases. Germline CDR1 LNHDA, CDR2 SQIVND (reference sequence). The CDR3 sequence is 15 residues long. J lost 6 bases, V lost 3 bases, and 10 bases had no gene match. The chain's CDR3 is CASSIDRREAAEQYF. The CDR3 DNA reads TGTGCCAGTAGTATCGATCGGCGGGAGGCGGCCGAGCAGTACTTC. Drawing the rest from reference TRBV19 and TRBJ2-7, the complete variable domain is DGGITQSPKYLFRKEGQNVTLSCEQNLNHDAMYWYRQDPGQGLRLIYYSQIVNDFQKGDIAEGYSVSREKKESFPLTVTSAQKNPTAFYLCASSIDRREAAEQYFGPGTRLTVT.

The chain recombines TRBV5-8 with TRBJ2-3; D not certain. The V gene lost 1 base and the J gene lost 1 base, with 4 bases spanning the gap. The CDR3 is 13 amino acids. Per the germline V gene, CDR1 is SGHTS and CDR2 is YDEGEE. In DNA, the CDR3 is TGTGCCAGCAGCTTGAGCGGCACAGATACGCAGTATTTT. Encoded protein: CASSLSGTDTQYF.

The V and J genes are TRBV19 and TRBJ2-4, with TRBD1 matching over 10 bases. With V trimmed by 5 bases and J by 7 bases, 8 bases remained unmatched. Germline CDR1 LNHDA, CDR2 SQIVND (reference sequence). CDR3 length: 15 residues. The CDR3 region is CASSPTGGSANIQYF. The CDR3 DNA sequence: TGTGCCAGTAGTCCGACAGGGGGCTCCGCGAACATTCAGTACTTC.

This sequence joins TRBV9 and TRBJ2-2; perhaps TRBD2 as D (6 bases). CDR3 size: 15 residues. Trimming left V 7 bases short and J 0 bases short, with 13 bases between. Per germline, CDR1 SGDLS and CDR2 YYNGEE. The CDR3 DNA reads TGTGCCAGCCAAGGCGGGGTCTCGAACACCGGGGAGCTGTTTTTT. Its translation is CASQGGVSNTGELFF.

CDR3 coding DNA: TGTGCCAGCAGCCTCCAGGGTGGGCGAAGAGATGAGCAGTTCTTC. It specifies CASSLQGGRRDEQFF. This sequence joins TRBV14 and TRBJ2-1, with a possible D match to TRBD1 (5 bases). The V gene's germline CDR1 is SGHDN and CDR2 FVKESK. The CDR3 runs 15 residues. V was cut by 4 bases and J by 8 bases, with 18 bases left in between.

The chain carries TRBV7-9 and TRBJ1-2; D is unclear. Trimming stripped 1 base from V and 8 bases from J, with 14 bases between. CDR1 is SEHNR, CDR2 FQNEAQ, per germline (reference sequence). This CDR3 has 14 amino acids. CDR3 residues: CASSLVGSTSGYTF. The CDR3 coding sequence is TGTGCCAGCAGCTTAGTGGGCTCCACAAGCGGCTACACCTTC.

This clone was counted only a few times. The chain has TRBV15 and TRBJ1-5; TRBD1 matches at 9 bases. The J segment lost 7 bases and the V segment lost 1 base, leaving 8 bases of the junction unmatched. CDR1 LNHNV and CDR2 YYDKDF come from the germline V gene (reference sequence). The CDR3 sequence is 16 residues long. This CDR3 reads CATSRVVGQGRQPQHF. CDR3 bases: TGTGCCACCAGCAGAGTGGTCGGACAGGGGAGGCAGCCCCAGCATTTT.

The genes are TRBV5-4 and TRBJ1-2, with D unclear. This CDR3 has 12 residues. V lost 0 bases and J lost 5, with 5 bases in between. Germline V lookup: CDR1 SGHNT, CDR2 YYREEE (reference sequence). CDR3 nucleotides: TGTGCCAGCAGCTTGGATAGTTATGGCTACACCTTC. This gives the protein CASSLDSYGYTF.

The J gene is TRBJ2-1, the V gene TRBV7-3; the match to TRBD1 covers 8 bases. The CDR3 has 15 residues. Germline V lookup: CDR1 SGHTA, CDR2 FQGTGA. J lost 8 bases, V lost 5 bases, and 11 bases had no gene match. The CDR3 spells CASSRQGSKLDEQFF. The CDR3 nucleotides read TGTGCCAGCAGCCGACAGGGGTCTAAACTTGATGAGCAGTTCTTC. The complete variable domain, with remaining parts taken from reference TRBV7-3 and TRBJ2-1, reads GAGVSQTPSNKVTEKGKYVELRCDPISGHTALYWYRQSLGQGPEFLIYFQGTGAADDSGLPNDRFFAVRPEGSVSTLKIQRTERGDSAVYLCASSRQGSKLDEQFFGPGTRLTVL.

This clone was seen more than once but under ten times. The chain uses TRBV6-5 and TRBJ2-3; 9 bases match TRBD1. There are 14 residues in the CDR3. Germline V gene sequence: CDR1 MNHEY, CDR2 SVGAGI. The ends lost 9 bases at V and 5 bases at J; junction bases unmatched: 9. DNA for the CDR3: TGTGCCAGTGGGACGGGACAGGGTCGAGATACGCAGTATTTT. It is translated as CASGTGQGRDTQYF.

V and J are TRBV20-1 and TRBJ1-3; TRBD1 matches at 10 bases. CDR3 length: 17 residues. Germline V lookup: CDR1 DFQATT, CDR2 SNEGSKA (reference sequence). The trim removed 3 bases at V and 1 base at J, leaving 9 bases unmatched. This CDR3 is CSASPWDRGTSGNTIYF. The CDR3 nucleotides read TGCAGTGCTAGTCCCTGGGACAGGGGAACGTCTGGAAACACCATATATTTT.

The chain recombines TRBV10-2 with TRBJ1-2; the D gene is possibly TRBD1 (5 bases). CDR1 is WSHSY, CDR2 SAAADI, per germline. Trimming pared 6 bases from V and 4 bases from J, leaving 12 bases between. The CDR3 has 13 amino acids. CDR3 loop: CASSAGVAYGYTF. Written as DNA, the CDR3 is TGCGCCAGCAGCGCGGGGGTGGCCTATGGCTACACCTTC.

The chain joins TRBV6-5 to TRBJ1-1, with TRBD1 identical over 7 bases. This CDR3 region has 14 residues. Unmatched junction bases numbered 8, after V lost 6 bases and J lost 4 bases. The germline CDR1 and CDR2 sequences are MNHEY and SVGAGI. The CDR3 nucleotides are TGTGCCAGCAGCTTCGACAGGGCAGGCACTGAAGCTTTCTTT. Its translation is CASSFDRAGTEAFF.

The chain has TRBV9 and TRBJ1-4; a weak D match, TRBD1 (5 bases). V shed 0 bases and J shed 2 bases, with 11 bases lying between them. The CDR3 totals 16 residues. The germline V gene has CDR1 SGDLS and CDR2 YYNGEE. CDR3 coding DNA: TGTGCCAGCAGCGTAGGCGTCGGGGGGACTAATGAAAAACTGTTTTTT. Residues: CASSVGVGGTNEKLFF.

The chain links TRBV5-1 to TRBJ2-2; TRBD2 might be the D (5 bases). Germline V CDR1 and CDR2: SGHRS, YFSETQ. The CDR3 is made up of 14 amino acids. The ends were cut back, 0 bases at V and 4 bases at J, with 7 bases in the middle. The CDR3 coding sequence is TGCGCCAGCAGCTTGGCGGGAAGCACCGGGGAGCTGTTTTTT. This codes for CASSLAGSTGELFF.

By share, this clone counts as large. The gene calls are TRBV13 and TRBJ2-7; tentative D call: TRBD2 (5 bases). The CDR3 consists of 13 residues. The V and J ends lost 8 bases and 6 bases respectively, with 17 bases between them. Germline loops: CDR1 PRHDT, CDR2 FYEKMQ (reference sequence). The CDR3: CASVSLASGEQYF. CDR3 nucleotides: TGTGCCAGCGTTTCGCTAGCATCGGGCGAGCAGTACTTC.

The chain is built from TRBV28 and TRBJ1-2; the D is unclear. The V end lost 3 bases, the J end lost 4 bases, and 3 bases lay between the germline ends. Germline values: CDR1 MDHEN, CDR2 SYDVKM. The CDR3 is made up of 11 amino acids. The CDR3 DNA sequence: TGTGCCAGCAGTTTTATCTATGGCTACACCTTC. This codes for CASSFIYGYTF.